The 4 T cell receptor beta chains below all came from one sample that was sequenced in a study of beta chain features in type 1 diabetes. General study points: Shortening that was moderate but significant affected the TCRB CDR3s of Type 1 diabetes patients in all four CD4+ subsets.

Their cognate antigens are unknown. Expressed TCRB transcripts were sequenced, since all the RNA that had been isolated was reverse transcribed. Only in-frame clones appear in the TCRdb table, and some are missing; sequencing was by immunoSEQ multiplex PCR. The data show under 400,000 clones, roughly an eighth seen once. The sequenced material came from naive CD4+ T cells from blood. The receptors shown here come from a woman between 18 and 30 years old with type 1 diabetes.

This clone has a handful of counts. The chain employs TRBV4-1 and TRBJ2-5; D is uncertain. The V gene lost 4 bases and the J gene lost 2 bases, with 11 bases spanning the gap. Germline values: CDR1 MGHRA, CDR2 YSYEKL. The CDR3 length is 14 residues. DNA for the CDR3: TGCGCCAGCAGCCCTAATGGAGTGCAAGAGACCCAGTACTTC. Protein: CASSPNGVQETQYF.

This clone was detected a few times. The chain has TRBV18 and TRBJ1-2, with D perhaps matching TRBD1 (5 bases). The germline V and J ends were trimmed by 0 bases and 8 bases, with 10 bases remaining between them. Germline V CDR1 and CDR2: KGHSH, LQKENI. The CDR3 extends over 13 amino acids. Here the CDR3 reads CASSPPGTEGYTF. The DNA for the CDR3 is TGTGCCAGCTCACCACCTGGGACTGAGGGCTACACCTTC.

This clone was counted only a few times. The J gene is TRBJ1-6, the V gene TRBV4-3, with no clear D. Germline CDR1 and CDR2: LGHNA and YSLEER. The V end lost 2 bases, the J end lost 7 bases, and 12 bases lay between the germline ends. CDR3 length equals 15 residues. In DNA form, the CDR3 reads TGCGCCAGCAGCCAAAGATTGGAGTACAATTCACCCCTCCACTTT. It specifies CASSQRLEYNSPLHF.

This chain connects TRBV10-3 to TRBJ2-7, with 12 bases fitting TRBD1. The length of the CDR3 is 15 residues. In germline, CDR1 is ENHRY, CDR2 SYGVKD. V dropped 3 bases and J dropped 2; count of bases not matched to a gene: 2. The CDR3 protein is CAISDGTGGTYEQYF. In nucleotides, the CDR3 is TGTGCCATCAGTGACGGGACAGGGGGCACCTACGAGCAGTACTTC.